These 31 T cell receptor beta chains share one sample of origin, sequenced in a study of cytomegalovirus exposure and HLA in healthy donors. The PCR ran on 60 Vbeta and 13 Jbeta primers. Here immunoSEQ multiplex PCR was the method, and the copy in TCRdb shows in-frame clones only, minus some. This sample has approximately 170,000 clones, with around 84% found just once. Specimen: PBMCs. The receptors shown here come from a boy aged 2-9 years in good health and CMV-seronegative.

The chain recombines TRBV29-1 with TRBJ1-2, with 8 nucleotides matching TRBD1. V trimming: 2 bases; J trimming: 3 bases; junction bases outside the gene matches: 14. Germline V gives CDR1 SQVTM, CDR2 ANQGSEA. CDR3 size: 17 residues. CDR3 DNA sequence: TGCAGCGTTGAAAGCCCCGGACAGGGAAGGACTTACTATGGCTACACCTTC. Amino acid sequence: CSVESPGQGRTYYGYTF.

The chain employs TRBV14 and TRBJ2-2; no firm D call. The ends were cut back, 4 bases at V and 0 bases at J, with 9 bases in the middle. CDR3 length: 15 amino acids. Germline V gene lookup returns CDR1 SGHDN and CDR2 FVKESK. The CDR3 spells CASSPQEPNTGELFF. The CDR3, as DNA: TGTGCCAGCAGCCCCCAGGAACCGAACACCGGGGAGCTGTTTTTT. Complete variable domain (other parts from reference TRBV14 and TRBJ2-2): EAGVTQFPSHSVIEKGQTVTLRCDPISGHDNLYWYRRVMGKEIKFLLHFVKESKQDESGMPNNRFLAERTGGTYSTLKVQPAELEDSGVYFCASSPQEPNTGELFFGEGSRLTVL.

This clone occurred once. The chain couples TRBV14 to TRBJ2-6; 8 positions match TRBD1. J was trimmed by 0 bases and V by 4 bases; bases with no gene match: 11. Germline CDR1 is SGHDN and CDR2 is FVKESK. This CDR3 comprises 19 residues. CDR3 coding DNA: TGTGCCAGCAGCCCCCGCCCGGGACAGGTTTTCTCTGGGGCCAACGTCCTGACTTTC. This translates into CASSPRPGQVFSGANVLTF.

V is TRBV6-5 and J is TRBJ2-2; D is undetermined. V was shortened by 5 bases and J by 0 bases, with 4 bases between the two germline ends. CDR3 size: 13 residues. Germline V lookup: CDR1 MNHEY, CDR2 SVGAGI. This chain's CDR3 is CASSLANTGELFF. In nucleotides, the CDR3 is TGTGCCAGCAGTCTAGCGAACACCGGGGAGCTGTTTTTT.

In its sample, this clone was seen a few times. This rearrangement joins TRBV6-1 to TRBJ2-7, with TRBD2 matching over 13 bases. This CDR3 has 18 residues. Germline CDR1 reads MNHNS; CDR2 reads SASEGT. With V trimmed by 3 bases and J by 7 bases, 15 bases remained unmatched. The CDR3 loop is CASSDLLAGGAWIEEQYF. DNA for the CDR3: TGTGCCAGCAGTGACCTACTAGCGGGAGGGGCCTGGATTGAGGAGCAGTACTTC.

The CDR3 bases are TGTGCCAGCAGTTTAAGTACAGGGGCCAATGAGCAGTTCTTC. Translated, it gives CASSLSTGANEQFF. The chain carries TRBV27 and TRBJ2-1, with 7 nucleotides matching TRBD1. The CDR3 runs to 14 residues. Germline CDR1 reads MNHEY; CDR2 reads SMNVEV (reference sequence). V trimming: 2 bases; J trimming: 6 bases; junction bases outside the gene matches: 4.

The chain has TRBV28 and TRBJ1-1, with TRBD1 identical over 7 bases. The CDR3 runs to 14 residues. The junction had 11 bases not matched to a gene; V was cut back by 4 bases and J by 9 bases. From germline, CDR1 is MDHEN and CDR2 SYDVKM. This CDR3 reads CASSCWGQRIQAFF. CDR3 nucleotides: TGTGCCAGCAGTTGCTGGGGACAGCGAATTCAAGCTTTCTTT.

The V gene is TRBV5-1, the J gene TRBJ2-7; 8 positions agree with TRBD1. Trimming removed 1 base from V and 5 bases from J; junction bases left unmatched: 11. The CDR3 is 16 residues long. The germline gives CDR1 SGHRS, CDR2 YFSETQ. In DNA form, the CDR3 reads TGCGCCAGCAGCTTGAAAGGGCAGGGGGCTTCCAACGAGCAGTACTTC. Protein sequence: CASSLKGQGASNEQYF.

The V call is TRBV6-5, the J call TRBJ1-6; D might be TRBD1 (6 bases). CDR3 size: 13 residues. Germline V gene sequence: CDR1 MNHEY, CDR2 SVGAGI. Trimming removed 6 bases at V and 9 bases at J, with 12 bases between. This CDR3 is CASSRTVGSPLHF. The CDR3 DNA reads TGTGCCAGCAGCCGGACAGTGGGTTCACCCCTCCACTTT.

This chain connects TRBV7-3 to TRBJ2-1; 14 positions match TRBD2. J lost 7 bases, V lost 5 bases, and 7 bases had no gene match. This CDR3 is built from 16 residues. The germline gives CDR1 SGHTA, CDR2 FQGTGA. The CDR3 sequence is CASSPRLAGGWNEQFF. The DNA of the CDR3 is TGTGCCAGCAGCCCAAGACTAGCGGGAGGGTGGAATGAGCAGTTCTTC.

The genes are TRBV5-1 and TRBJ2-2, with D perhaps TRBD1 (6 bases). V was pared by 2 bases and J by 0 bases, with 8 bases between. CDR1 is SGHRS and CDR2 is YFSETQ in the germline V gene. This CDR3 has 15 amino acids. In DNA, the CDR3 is TGCGCCAGCAGCTTCGGGACAACGAACACCGGGGAGCTGTTTTTT. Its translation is CASSFGTTNTGELFF. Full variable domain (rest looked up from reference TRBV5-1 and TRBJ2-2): KAGVTQTPRYLIKTRGQQVTLSCSPISGHRSVSWYQQTPGQGLQFLFEYFSETQRNKGNFPGRFSGRQFSNSRSEMNVSTLELGDSALYLCASSFGTTNTGELFFGEGSRLTVL.

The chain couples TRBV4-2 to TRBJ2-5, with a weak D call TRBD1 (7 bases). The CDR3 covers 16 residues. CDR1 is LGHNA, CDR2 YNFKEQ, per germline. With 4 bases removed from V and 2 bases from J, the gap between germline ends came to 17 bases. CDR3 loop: CASSREDRLTQETQYF. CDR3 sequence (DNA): TGTGCCAGCAGCCGGGAGGACAGGCTTACTCAAGAGACCCAGTACTTC.

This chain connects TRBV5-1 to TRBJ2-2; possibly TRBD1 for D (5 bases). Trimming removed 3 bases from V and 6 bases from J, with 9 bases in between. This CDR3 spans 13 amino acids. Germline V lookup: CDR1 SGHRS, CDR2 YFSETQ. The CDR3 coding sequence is TGCGCCAGCAGCTACCAGGGTGCCGGGGAGCTGTTTTTT. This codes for CASSYQGAGELFF.

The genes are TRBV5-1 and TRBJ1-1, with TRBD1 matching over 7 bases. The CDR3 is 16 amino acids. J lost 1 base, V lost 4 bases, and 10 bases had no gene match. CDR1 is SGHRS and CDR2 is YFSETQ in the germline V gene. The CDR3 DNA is TGCGCCAGCAGCGGCCGGAACCACAGGGGGAACACTGAAGCTTTCTTT. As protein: CASSGRNHRGNTEAFF.

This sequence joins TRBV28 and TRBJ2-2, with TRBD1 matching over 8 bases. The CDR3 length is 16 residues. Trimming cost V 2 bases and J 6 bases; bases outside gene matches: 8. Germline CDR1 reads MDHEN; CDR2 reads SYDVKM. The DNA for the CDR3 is TGTGCCAGCAGTTTACCAGGGGGCGCCGTCTCCGGGGAGCTGTTTTTT. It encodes CASSLPGGAVSGELFF.

In DNA form, the CDR3 reads TGTGCCAGCGGCCCGACAGGGACCCCAGAGACCCAGTACTTC. Its translation is CASGPTGTPETQYF. The genes are TRBV2 and TRBJ2-5; 7 bases line up with TRBD1. Germline CDR1 SNHLY, CDR2 FYNNEI. The CDR3 length is 14 residues. J gave up 4 bases and V 8 bases, and 10 bases lay outside the gene matches.

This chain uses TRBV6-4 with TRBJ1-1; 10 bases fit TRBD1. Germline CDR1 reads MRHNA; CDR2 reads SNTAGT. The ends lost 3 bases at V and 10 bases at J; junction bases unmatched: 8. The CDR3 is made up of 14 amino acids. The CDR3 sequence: CASSESGTGAGAFF. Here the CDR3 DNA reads TGTGCCAGCAGTGAATCCGGGACAGGGGCGGGAGCTTTCTTT.

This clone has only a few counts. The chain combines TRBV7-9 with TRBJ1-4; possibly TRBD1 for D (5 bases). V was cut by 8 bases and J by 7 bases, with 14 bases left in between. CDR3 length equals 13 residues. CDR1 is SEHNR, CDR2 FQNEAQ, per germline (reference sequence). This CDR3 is CASRSTVSEKLFF. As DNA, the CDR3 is TGTGCCAGCCGATCGACAGTGAGTGAAAAACTGTTTTTT.

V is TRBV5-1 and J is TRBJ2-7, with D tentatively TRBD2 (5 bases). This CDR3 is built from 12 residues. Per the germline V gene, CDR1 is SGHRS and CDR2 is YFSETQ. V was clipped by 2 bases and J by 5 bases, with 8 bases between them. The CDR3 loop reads CASSLDGNEQYF. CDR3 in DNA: TGCGCCAGCAGCTTAGACGGGAACGAGCAGTACTTC.

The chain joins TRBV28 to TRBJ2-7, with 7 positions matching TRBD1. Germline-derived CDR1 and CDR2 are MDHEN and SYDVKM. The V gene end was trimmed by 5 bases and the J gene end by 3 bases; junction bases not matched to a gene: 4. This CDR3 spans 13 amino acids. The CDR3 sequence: CASSRAGGYEQYV. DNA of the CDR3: TGTGCCAGCAGTCGGGCAGGGGGCTACGAGCAGTACGTC.

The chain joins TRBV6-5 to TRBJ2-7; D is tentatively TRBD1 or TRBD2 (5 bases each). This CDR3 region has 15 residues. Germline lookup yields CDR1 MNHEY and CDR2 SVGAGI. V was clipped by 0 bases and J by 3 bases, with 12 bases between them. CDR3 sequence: CASSYSPGTDYEQYV. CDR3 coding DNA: TGTGCCAGCAGTTACTCCCCCGGGACGGACTACGAGCAGTACGTC.

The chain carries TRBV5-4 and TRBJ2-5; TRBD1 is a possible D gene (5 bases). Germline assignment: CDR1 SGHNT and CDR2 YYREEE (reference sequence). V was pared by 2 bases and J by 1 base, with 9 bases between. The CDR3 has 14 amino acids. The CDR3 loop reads CASSFPDTQETQYF. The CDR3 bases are TGTGCCAGCAGCTTTCCGGACACCCAAGAGACCCAGTACTTC.

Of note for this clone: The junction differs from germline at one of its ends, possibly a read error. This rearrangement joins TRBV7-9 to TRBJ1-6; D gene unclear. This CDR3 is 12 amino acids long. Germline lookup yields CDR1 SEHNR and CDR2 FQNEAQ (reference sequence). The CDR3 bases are TGTTCCAGCAGCCCCGGGAATTCACCCCTCCACTTT. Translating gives CSSSPGNSPLHF.

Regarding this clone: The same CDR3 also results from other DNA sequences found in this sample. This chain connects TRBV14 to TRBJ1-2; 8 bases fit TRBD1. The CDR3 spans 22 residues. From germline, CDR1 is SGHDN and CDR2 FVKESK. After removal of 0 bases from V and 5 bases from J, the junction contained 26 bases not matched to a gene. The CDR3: CASSQDPPGTGETQPRLYGYTF. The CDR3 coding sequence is TGTGCCAGCAGCCAAGATCCCCCCGGGACAGGAGAGACTCAGCCCCGGTTATATGGCTACACCTTC. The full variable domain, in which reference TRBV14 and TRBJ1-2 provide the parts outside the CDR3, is EAGVTQFPSHSVIEKGQTVTLRCDPISGHDNLYWYRRVMGKEIKFLLHFVKESKQDESGMPNNRFLAERTGGTYSTLKVQPAELEDSGVYFCASSQDPPGTGETQPRLYGYTFGSGTRLTVV.

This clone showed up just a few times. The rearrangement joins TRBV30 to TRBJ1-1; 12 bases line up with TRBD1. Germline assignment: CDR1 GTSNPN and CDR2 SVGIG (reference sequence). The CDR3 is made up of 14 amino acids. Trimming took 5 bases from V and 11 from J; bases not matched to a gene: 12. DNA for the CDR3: TGTGCCTGGGAAGTTGGGACAGGGGGCCTCGGGGCTTTCTTT. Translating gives CAWEVGTGGLGAFF.

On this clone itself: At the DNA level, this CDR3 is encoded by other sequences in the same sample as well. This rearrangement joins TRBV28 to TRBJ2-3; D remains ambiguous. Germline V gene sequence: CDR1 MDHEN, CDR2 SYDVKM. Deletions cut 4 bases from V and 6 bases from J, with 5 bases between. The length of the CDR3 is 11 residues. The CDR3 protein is CASSSRDTQYF. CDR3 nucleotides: TGTGCCAGCAGTTCCCGTGATACGCAGTATTTT.

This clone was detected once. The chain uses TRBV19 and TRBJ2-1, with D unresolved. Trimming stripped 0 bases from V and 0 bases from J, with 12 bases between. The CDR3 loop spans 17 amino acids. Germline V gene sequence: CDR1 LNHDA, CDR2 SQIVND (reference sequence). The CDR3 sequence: CASSIDLSFGSYNEQFF. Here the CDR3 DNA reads TGTGCCAGTAGTATAGATCTTTCGTTCGGCTCCTACAATGAGCAGTTCTTC.

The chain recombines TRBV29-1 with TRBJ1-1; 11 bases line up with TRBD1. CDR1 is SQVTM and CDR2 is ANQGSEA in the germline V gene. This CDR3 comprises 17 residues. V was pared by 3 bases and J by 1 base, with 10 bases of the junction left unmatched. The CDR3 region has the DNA TGCAGCGTTGATGGCCGGGACAGGGGGGTGGGGAACACTGAAGCTTTCTTT. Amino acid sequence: CSVDGRDRGVGNTEAFF.

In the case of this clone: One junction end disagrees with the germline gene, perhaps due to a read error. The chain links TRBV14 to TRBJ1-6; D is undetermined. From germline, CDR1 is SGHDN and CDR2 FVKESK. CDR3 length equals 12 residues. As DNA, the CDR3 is TGTGCCAGCAGCCACTATGATTCACCCCTCCACTTT. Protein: CASSHYDSPLHF.

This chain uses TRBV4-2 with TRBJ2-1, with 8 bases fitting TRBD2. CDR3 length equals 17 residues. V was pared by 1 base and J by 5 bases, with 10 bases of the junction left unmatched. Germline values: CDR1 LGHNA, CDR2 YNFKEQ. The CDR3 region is CASSQVAPGLGDNEQFF. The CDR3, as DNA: TGTGCCAGCAGCCAAGTCGCCCCGGGACTAGGGGACAATGAGCAGTTCTTC.

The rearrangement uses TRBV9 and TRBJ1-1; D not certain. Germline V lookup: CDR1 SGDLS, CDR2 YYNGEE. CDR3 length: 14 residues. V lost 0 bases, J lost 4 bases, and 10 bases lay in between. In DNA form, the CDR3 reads TGTGCCAGCAGCGTAGTGGGAGGGCGCACTGAAGCTTTCTTT. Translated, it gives CASSVVGGRTEAFF.